This TCR beta chain was found in a study of T cell responses to AZD1222 COVID-19 vaccine (dated by TCRdb to the early 2020s). For the wider study: A total of over 230 trial participants underwent TCR sequencing, of whom about 200 had received two doses of AZD1222 and some 26 had received two doses of the MenACWY control vaccine. Enrollment into the trials was organized by age into subgroups of 18-55, 56-69 and 70-plus years, and those subgroups contained roughly 150, 30 and 60 TCR-sequenced participants, respectively. Study-wide findings and limitations: Because no samples from the day 14 peak response were available, repertoires could be characterized only after the peak T cell response. Conclusions about previously exposed vaccinees were limited because only six AZD1222 recipients were SARS-CoV-2 seropositive at baseline. Epitopes outside the regions mutated in the B.1.351 and B.1.1.7 variants were reportedly recognized by nearly half of the unique spike-specific TCRs. CD4 TCRs associated with the vaccine covered the entire spike protein, and the dominant responses were in regions 160-218 and 743-854. In the small 56-69-year group, the increase in depth fell short of significance, most likely because of low power. After two AZD1222 doses, both the breadth and the depth of spike-specific TCRs were significantly higher than at day 0 and than in MenACWY recipients. Most participants were white British and females outnumbered males, and the authors suggested that clonal diversity may have been underestimated.

A remark on this clone: Its antigen is currently not known. No per-base quality is available; no much larger clone lies one base away.

The CDR3 regions of human TCRbeta chains were analyzed by immunosequencing. The published analysis was carried out like this. Repertoire TCRs were checked for matches against a reference library of SARS-CoV-2-specific TCRs that had been generated using the MIRA antigen-specificity platform. Breadth was defined as the fraction of unique TCRs that were SARS-CoV-2-associated. Depth was defined as the fraction of total T cells that were SARS-CoV-2-associated. Using the MIRA data, each spike-specific TCR was assigned both to the spike region to which the TCR was reactive and to a CD4 or CD8 class. Log10-transformed breadth and depth values were compared by one-way ANOVA with Sidak's multiple comparisons tests. TCRdb's version of the immuneACCESS table is confined to in-frame rearrangements and falls short of the full clone set. An unresolved V gene accounts for under half of the shortfall where checked; the remainder is of unknown origin. V, J and clone size were drawn from that table, and D and trimming were deduced from the DNA. The sample profile shows 120,000 or so clones; about 88% of them were found once. Of the sample, 3.5% to 4% is held by the ten largest clones.

Spanning cysteine to phenylalanine, the CDR3 consists of 14 amino acids. Only the CDR3 DNA stays, 42 bases, in frame from base 1. V is reduced by 4 bases and J by 6 bases, leaving a spacing of 13 bases between them. Taken from the germline V gene, the CDR1 and CDR2 loops are SGHTA and FQGTGA. Sample time point, as interpreted from the label and publication: about 28 days (+/-7) after the second vaccine dose. AZD1222 recipients given second doses at about 4 weeks or at about 12 weeks were pooled, since spike-specific TCR depth and breadth were not found to differ between the two schedules. The vaccinee samples were drawn from two UK trials, COV001 and COV002, one of which was a single-blind randomized controlled phase 2/3 trial testing AZD1222 (ChAdOx1 nCoV-19) in healthy adults. For TCRbeta chain sequencing, PBMC samples from trial participants were taken at day 0 and at day 28 after the second dose.

The clonotype was recovered from an adult who received the AZD1222 COVID-19 vaccine. Specimen: peripheral blood, collected 28 days after the second AZD1222 dose. The V gene is TRBV7-3 and the J gene is TRBJ2-1; D gene: possibly TRBD2, on 5 matching bases. The DNA is TGTGCCAGCAGCTCGCGGGTCGAGGGCAATGAGCAGTTCTTC. Translated, it gives CASSSRVEGNEQFF.